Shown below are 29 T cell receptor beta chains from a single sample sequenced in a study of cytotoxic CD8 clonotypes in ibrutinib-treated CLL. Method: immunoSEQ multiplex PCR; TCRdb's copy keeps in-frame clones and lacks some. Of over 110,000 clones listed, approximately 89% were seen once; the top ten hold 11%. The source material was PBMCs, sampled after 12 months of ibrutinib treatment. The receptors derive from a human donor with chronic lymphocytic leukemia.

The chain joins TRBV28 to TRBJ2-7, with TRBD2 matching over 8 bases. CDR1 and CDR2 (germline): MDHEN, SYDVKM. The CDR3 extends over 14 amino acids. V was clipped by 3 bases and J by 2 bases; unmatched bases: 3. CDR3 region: CASSFPGGTYEQYF. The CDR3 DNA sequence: TGTGCCAGCAGTTTCCCGGGGGGGACCTACGAGCAGTACTTC. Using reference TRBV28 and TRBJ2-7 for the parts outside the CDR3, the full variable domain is DVKVTQSSRYLVKRTGEKVFLECVQDMDHENMFWYRQDPGLGLRLIYFSYDVKMKEKGDIPEGYSVSREKKERFSLILESASTNQTSMYLCASSFPGGTYEQYFGPGTRLTVT.

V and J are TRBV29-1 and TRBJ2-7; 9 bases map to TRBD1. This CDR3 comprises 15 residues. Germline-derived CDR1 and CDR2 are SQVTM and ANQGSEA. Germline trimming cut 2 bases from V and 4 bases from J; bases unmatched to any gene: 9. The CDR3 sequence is CSVESPRTGVYEQYF. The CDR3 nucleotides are TGCAGCGTTGAAAGTCCTAGGACAGGGGTTTACGAGCAGTACTTC.

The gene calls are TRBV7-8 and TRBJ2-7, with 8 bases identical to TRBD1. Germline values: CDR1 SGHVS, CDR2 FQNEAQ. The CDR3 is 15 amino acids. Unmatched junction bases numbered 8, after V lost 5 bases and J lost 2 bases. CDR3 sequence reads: CASSVGQGGTYEQYF. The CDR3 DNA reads TGTGCCAGCAGCGTCGGACAGGGAGGAACCTACGAGCAGTACTTC.

The CDR3 DNA reads TGTGCCAGCGTGCCCACCAACATGGGAGGGGAGCTGTTTTTT. Its translation is CASVPTNMGGELFF. This chain uses TRBV7-9 with TRBJ2-2; D remains unclear. V was trimmed by 8 bases and J by 8 bases, leaving 18 bases between them. This CDR3 region has 14 residues. Germline CDR1 is SEHNR and CDR2 is FQNEAQ (reference sequence).

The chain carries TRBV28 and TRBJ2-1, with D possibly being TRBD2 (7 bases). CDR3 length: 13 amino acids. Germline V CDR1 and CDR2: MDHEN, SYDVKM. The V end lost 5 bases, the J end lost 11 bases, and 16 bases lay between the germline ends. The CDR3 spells CASSPGGREKQFF. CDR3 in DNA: TGTGCCAGCAGTCCCGGGGGGCGGGAGAAGCAGTTCTTC. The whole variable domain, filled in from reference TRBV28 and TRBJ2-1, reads DVKVTQSSRYLVKRTGEKVFLECVQDMDHENMFWYRQDPGLGLRLIYFSYDVKMKEKGDIPEGYSVSREKKERFSLILESASTNQTSMYLCASSPGGREKQFFGPGTRLTVL.

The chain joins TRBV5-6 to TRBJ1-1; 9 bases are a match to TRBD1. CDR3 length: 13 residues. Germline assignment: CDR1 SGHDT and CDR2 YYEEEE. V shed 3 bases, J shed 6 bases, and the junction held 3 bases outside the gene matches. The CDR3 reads CASSYRQGAEAFF. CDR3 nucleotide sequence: TGTGCCAGCAGCTATAGACAGGGGGCTGAAGCTTTCTTT.

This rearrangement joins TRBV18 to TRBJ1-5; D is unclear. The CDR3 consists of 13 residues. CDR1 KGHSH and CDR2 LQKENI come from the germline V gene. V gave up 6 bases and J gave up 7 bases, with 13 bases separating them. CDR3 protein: CASSLAGGQPQHF. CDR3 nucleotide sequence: TGTGCCAGCTCCCTCGCAGGAGGGCAGCCCCAGCATTTT.

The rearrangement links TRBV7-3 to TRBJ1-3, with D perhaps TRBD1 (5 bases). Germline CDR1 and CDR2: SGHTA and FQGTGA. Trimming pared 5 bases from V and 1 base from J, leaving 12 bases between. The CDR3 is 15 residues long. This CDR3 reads CASSTLGTSGNTIYF. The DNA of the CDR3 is TGTGCCAGCAGCACCTTAGGGACTTCTGGAAACACCATATATTTT.

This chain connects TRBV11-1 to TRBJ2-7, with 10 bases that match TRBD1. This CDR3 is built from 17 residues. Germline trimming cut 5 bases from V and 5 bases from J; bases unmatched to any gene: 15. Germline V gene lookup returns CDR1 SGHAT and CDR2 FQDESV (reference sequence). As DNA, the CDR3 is TGTGCCAGCAGCCTCCTACCTTGGGGACAGGGGATTGACGAGCAGTACTTC. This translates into CASSLLPWGQGIDEQYF.

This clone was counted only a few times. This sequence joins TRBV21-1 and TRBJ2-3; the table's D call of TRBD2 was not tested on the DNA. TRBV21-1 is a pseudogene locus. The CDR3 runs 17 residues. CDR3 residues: CASSIGETSGCLDTQYF. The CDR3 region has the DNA TGTGCCAGCAGCATAGGAGAGACTAGCGGGTGTCTAGATACGCAGTATTTT.

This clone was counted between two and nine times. For the CDR3, the DNA is TGTGCCAGCAGTCCGAACCAACTCATGATGAACACTGAAGCTTTCTTT. This codes for CASSPNQLMMNTEAFF. V and J are TRBV2 and TRBJ1-1; D remains unclear. CDR3 length equals 16 residues. The V gene's germline CDR1 is SNHLY and CDR2 FYNNEI. Trimming cost V 5 bases and J 0 bases, with 16 bases left between them.

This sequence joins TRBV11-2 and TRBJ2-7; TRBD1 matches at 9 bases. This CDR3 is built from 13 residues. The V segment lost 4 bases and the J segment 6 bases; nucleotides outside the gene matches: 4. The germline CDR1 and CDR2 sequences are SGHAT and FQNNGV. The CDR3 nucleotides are TGTGCCAGCAGCTCCGGGACAGGGTTCGAGCAGTACTTC. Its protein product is CASSSGTGFEQYF. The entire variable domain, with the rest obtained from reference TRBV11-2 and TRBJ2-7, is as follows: EAGVAQSPRYKIIEKRQSVAFWCNPISGHATLYWYQQILGQGPKLLIQFQNNGVVDDSQLPKDRFSAERLKGVDSTLKIQPAKLEDSAVYLCASSSGTGFEQYFGPGTRLTVT.

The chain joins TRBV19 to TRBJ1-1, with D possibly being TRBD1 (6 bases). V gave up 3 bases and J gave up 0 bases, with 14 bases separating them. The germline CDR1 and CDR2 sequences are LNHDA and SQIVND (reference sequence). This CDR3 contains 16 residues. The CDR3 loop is CASSMGAVPMNTEAFF. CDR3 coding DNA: TGTGCCAGTAGTATGGGGGCAGTCCCTATGAACACTGAAGCTTTCTTT.

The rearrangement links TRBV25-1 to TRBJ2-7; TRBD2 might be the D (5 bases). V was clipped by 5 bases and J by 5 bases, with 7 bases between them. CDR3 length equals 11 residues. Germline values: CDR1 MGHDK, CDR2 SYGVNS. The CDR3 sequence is CASSRTHEQYF. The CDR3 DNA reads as TGTGCCAGCAGTAGGACTCACGAGCAGTACTTC.

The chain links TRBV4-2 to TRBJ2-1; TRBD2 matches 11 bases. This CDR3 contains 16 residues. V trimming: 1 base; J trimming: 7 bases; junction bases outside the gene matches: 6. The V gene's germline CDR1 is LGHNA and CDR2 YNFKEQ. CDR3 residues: CASSQGTSGSLNEQFF. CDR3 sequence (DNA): TGTGCCAGCAGCCAAGGTACTAGCGGGAGCTTAAATGAGCAGTTCTTC.

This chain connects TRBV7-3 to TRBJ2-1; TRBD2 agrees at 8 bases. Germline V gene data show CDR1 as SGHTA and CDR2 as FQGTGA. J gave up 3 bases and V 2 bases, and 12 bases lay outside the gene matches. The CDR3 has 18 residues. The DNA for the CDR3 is TGTGCCAGCAGCTTACTCGGGGGTGACGGGAGGGGCTACAATGAGCAGTTCTTC. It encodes CASSLLGGDGRGYNEQFF.

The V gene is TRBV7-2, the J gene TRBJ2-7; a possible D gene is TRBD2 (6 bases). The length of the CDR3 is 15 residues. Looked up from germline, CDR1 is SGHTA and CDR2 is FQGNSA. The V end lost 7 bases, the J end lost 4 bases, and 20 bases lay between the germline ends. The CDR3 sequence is CASNPRGDGAYEQYF. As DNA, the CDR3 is TGTGCCAGCAACCCACGCGGGGACGGTGCTTACGAGCAGTACTTC.

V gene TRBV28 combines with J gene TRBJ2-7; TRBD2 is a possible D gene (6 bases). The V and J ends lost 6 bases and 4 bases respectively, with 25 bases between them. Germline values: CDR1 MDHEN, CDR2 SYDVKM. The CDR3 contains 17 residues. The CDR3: CASRPSQGLRDSYEQYF. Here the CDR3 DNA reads TGTGCCAGCAGGCCGTCCCAGGGTCTTAGGGACTCATACGAGCAGTACTTC.

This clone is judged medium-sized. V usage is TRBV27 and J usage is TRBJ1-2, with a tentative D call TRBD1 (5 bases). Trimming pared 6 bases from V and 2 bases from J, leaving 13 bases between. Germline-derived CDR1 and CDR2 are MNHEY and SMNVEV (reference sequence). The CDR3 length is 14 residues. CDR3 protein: CASRTQGGNYGYTF. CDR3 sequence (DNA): TGTGCCAGCAGAACCCAGGGAGGAAACTATGGCTACACCTTC.

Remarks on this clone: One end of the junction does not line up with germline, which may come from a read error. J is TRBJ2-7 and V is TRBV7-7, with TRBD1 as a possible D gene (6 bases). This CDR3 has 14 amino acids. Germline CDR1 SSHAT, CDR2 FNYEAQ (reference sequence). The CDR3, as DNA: TGTGCTAGCAGCTTTAACAGGGACTCCTACGAGCAGTACTTC. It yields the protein CASSFNRDSYEQYF.

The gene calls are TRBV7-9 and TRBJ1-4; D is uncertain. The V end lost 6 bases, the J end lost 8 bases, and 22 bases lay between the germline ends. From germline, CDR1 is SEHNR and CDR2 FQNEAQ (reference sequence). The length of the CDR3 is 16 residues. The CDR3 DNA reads TGTGCCAGCAGGCCACTAGCGGGGTCAGTTCAAGAAAAACTGTTTTTT. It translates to CASRPLAGSVQEKLFF. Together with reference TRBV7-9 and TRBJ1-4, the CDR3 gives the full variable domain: DTGVSQNPRHKITKRGQNVTFRCDPISEHNRLYWYRQTLGQGPEFLTYFQNEAQLEKSRLLSDRFSAERPKGSFSTLEIQRTEQGDSAMYLCASRPLAGSVQEKLFFGSGTQLSVL.

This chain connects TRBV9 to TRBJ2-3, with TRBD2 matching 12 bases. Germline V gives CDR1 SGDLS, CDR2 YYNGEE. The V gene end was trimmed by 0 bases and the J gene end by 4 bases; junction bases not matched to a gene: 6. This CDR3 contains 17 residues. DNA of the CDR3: TGTGCCAGCAGCGTAGCTCCGACTAGCGGGAGCGCAGATACGCAGTATTTT. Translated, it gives CASSVAPTSGSADTQYF.

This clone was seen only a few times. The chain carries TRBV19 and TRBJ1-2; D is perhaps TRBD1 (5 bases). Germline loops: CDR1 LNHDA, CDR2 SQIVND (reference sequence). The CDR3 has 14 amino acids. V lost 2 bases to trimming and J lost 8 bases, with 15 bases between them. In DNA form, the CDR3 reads TGTGCCAGTAGTATAAGCAGGGCCGCTAAAGGCTACACCTTC. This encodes CASSISRAAKGYTF.

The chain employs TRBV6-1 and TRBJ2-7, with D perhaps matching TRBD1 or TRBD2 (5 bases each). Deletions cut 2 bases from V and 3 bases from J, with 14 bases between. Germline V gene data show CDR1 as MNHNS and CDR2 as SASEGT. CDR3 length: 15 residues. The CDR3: CASSEFDGGFYEQYF. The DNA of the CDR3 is TGTGCCAGCAGTGAATTCGATGGGGGTTTCTACGAGCAGTACTTC.

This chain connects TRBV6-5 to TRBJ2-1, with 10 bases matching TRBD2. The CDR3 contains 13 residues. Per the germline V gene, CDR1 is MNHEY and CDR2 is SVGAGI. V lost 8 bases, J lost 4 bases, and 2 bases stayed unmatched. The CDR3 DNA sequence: TGTGCCAGCGGACTAGCGGAGTACAATGAGCAGTTCTTC. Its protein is CASGLAEYNEQFF.

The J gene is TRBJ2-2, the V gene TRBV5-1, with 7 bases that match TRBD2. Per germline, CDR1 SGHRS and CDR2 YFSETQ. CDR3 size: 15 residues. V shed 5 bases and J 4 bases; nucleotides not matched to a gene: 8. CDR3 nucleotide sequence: TGCGCCAGCAGTTCTGCGGGAGAGGGCACCGGGGAGCTGTTTTTT. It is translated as CASSSAGEGTGELFF.

CDR3 nucleotide sequence: TGTGCCAGCAGTGAGCGAGGGCTTGGAAACACCATATATTTT. Translation gives CASSERGLGNTIYF. The chain uses TRBV2 and TRBJ1-3, with D uncertain. V lost 3 bases, J lost 3 bases, and 9 bases lay in between. Per the germline V gene, CDR1 is SNHLY and CDR2 is FYNNEI. This CDR3 has 14 amino acids. Filled out from reference TRBV2 and TRBJ1-3, the complete variable domain reads EPEVTQTPSHQVTQMGQEVILRCVPISNHLYFYWYRQILGQKVEFLVSFYNNEISEKSEIFDDQFSVERPDGSNFTLKIRSTKLEDSAMYFCASSERGLGNTIYFGEGSWLTVV.

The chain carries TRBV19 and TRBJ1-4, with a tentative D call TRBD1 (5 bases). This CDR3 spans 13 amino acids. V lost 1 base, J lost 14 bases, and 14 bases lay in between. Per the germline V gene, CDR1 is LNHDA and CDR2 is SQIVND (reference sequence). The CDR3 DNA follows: TGTGCCAGTAGTATAGGGGGGTCGCCATGGCTGTTTTTT. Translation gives CASSIGGSPWLFF.

The CDR3 DNA reads as TGTGCCAGCAGTTTAAGCCCCATGGAAGTTTCCTACAATGAGCAGTTCTTC. It yields the protein CASSLSPMEVSYNEQFF. This chain uses TRBV27 with TRBJ2-1; the D is unclear. The CDR3 totals 17 residues. CDR1 is MNHEY and CDR2 is SMNVEV in the germline V gene (reference sequence). Trimming took 2 bases from V and 1 from J, leaving 15 bases between them.